The rows below give T cell receptor beta chains drawn from one sample of a study of blood T cells in healthy people across ages. TCRdb re-called the 5' RACE reads through MiXCR, storing one row per CDR3 protein. Here the sample spans roughly 1,100,000 distinct CDR3 sequences, about 23% being singletons. These data were also reused for a study on T cells of mothers and their children.

Material: blood. The receptor source for this set is a girl aged 2 to 9 in good health. Each CDR3 is given with its conserved first and last residue. The order of the fields is clone size, J gene, V gene, D gene, CDR3 DNA, CDR3 protein. D genes are given only for firm matches. Rows may omit the clone size; those that give it use once, few, many or a size class.

clone_size: NA; j_call: TRBJ2-7; v_call: TRBV20-1; d_call: NA; cdr3_nt: TGCAGTGCTAGGGACTACAGGGCCTACGAGCAGTACTTC; cdr3_aa: CSARDYRAYEQYF
clone_size: few; j_call: TRBJ2-3; v_call: TRBV20-1; d_call: NA; cdr3_nt: TGCAGTATTGAGGGTAGCACAGATACGCAGTATTTT; cdr3_aa: CSIEGSTDTQYF
clone_size: few; j_call: TRBJ2-6; v_call: TRBV7-2; d_call: NA; cdr3_nt: TGTGCCAGCGGGCCACTTGGGGCCAACGTCCTGACTTTC; cdr3_aa: CASGPLGANVLTF
clone_size: NA; j_call: TRBJ2-1; v_call: TRBV7-8; d_call: TRBD1; cdr3_nt: TGTGCCGTCTTCCGGGACAGGGACTACAATGAGCAGTTCTTC; cdr3_aa: CAVFRDRDYNEQFF
clone_size: many; j_call: TRBJ2-1; v_call: TRBV21-1; d_call: NA; cdr3_nt: TGTGCCAGCAGCGCTACTAGCGGGGGGCAGCAGTTCTTC; cdr3_aa: CASSATSGGQQFF
clone_size: few; j_call: TRBJ2-3; v_call: TRBV11-2; d_call: TRBD2; cdr3_nt: TGTGCCAGCAGCTTCATAGCGGGAGAGGGCACAGATACGCAGTATTTT; cdr3_aa: CASSFIAGEGTDTQYF
clone_size: NA; j_call: TRBJ2-1; v_call: TRBV5-1; d_call: TRBD2; cdr3_nt: TGCGCCAGCAGCACCCTTAGCGGGGAGCCTGCGTTCTTC; cdr3_aa: CASSTLSGEPAFF
clone_size: NA; j_call: TRBJ2-7; v_call: TRBV2; d_call: TRBD1; cdr3_nt: TGTGCCAGCAGTGCACAGTTCGCCGGGACAGACATATATGGCCAGTACTTC; cdr3_aa: CASSAQFAGTDIYGQYF
clone_size: NA; j_call: TRBJ2-7; v_call: TRBV6-5; d_call: TRBD2; cdr3_nt: TGTGCCAGCAGCCCTCCGGGACTAGCGGAGGTGGATCAGTACTTC; cdr3_aa: CASSPPGLAEVDQYF
clone_size: NA; j_call: TRBJ2-1; v_call: TRBV7-6; d_call: TRBD2; cdr3_nt: TGTGCCGGCAGCAGACTAGCGGGAGGGTCGGACAATGAGCAGTTCTTC; cdr3_aa: CAGSRLAGGSDNEQFF
clone_size: NA; j_call: TRBJ2-1; v_call: TRBV5-1; d_call: TRBD1; cdr3_nt: TGCGCCAGCAGCGCGACCGGGACAGGGGATTACAATGAGCAGTTCTTC; cdr3_aa: CASSATGTGDYNEQFF
clone_size: few; j_call: TRBJ2-3; v_call: TRBV5-6; d_call: NA; cdr3_nt: TGTGCCAGCAGCTTTCTGGGGCCCGGGGAGCACACAGATACGCAGTATTTT; cdr3_aa: CASSFLGPGEHTDTQYF
clone_size: NA; j_call: TRBJ2-4; v_call: TRBV20-1; d_call: NA; cdr3_nt: TGCAGTGCTAGTCTGGGCAGGCGACCGACCGGGTCCAAAAACATTCAGTACTTC; cdr3_aa: CSASLGRRPTGSKNIQYF
clone_size: few; j_call: TRBJ2-5; v_call: TRBV28; d_call: NA; cdr3_nt: TGTGCCAGCGCCTGGGGAGGCGCTAGCCAAGAGACCCAGTACTTC; cdr3_aa: CASAWGGASQETQYF
clone_size: NA; j_call: TRBJ1-2; v_call: TRBV7-9; d_call: NA; cdr3_nt: TGTGCCAGCAGCTACCAGGAGGACGCTGGCTACACCTTC; cdr3_aa: CASSYQEDAGYTF
clone_size: NA; j_call: TRBJ1-1; v_call: TRBV6-2/TRBV6-3; d_call: NA; cdr3_nt: TGTGCCAGCAGTTACAGAGGGTATACTGAAGCTTTCTTT; cdr3_aa: CASSYRGYTEAFF
clone_size: NA; j_call: TRBJ2-1; v_call: TRBV6-2/TRBV6-3; d_call: NA; cdr3_nt: TGTGCCAGCAGTAGCCTGGCAGGGCAGTCCAATGAGCAGTTCTTC; cdr3_aa: CASSSLAGQSNEQFF
clone_size: few; j_call: TRBJ2-1; v_call: TRBV6-5; d_call: TRBD1; cdr3_nt: TGTGCCACCGAGGGGCAGGGGGCGAATGAGCAGTTCTTC; cdr3_aa: CATEGQGANEQFF
clone_size: NA; j_call: TRBJ2-1; v_call: TRBV13; d_call: NA; cdr3_nt: TGTGCCAGCACCATAGGGGGGGACCCTCGGCAGTTCTTC; cdr3_aa: CASTIGGDPRQFF
clone_size: NA; j_call: TRBJ2-2; v_call: TRBV29-1; d_call: NA; cdr3_nt: TGCAGCGTTGAAGAGGCAGGGGACGGGGAGCTGTTTTTT; cdr3_aa: CSVEEAGDGELFF
clone_size: few; j_call: TRBJ1-5; v_call: TRBV7-2; d_call: NA; cdr3_nt: TGTGCCAGCAGTCTTATGGGGGCGAATCAGCCCCAGCATTTT; cdr3_aa: CASSLMGANQPQHF
clone_size: few; j_call: TRBJ1-1; v_call: TRBV28; d_call: NA; cdr3_nt: TGTGCCAGCAGTTCACGCATCAGGTTTTGGGGCACTGAAGCTTTCTTT; cdr3_aa: CASSSRIRFWGTEAFF
clone_size: NA; j_call: TRBJ1-1; v_call: TRBV9; d_call: NA; cdr3_nt: TGTGCCAGCAGCGTTAGGACGGACAACATAGCTTTCTTT; cdr3_aa: CASSVRTDNIAFF
clone_size: few; j_call: TRBJ2-1; v_call: TRBV27; d_call: TRBD1; cdr3_nt: TGTGCCAGCAGTTTAAGGGGGGGACAGGGCCCAAGCTCCTACAATGAGCAGTTCTTC; cdr3_aa: CASSLRGGQGPSSYNEQFF
clone_size: NA; j_call: TRBJ2-3; v_call: TRBV11-2; d_call: TRBD2; cdr3_nt: TGTGCCGGCAGTTTCACTAGCGGGAGCGCAGATACGCAGTATTTT; cdr3_aa: CAGSFTSGSADTQYF
clone_size: NA; j_call: TRBJ2-3; v_call: TRBV7-3; d_call: TRBD2; cdr3_nt: TGTGCCAGCAGCCCCGTAGCGGGGGGGCCCCCCGATACGCAGTATTTT; cdr3_aa: CASSPVAGGPPDTQYF
clone_size: NA; j_call: TRBJ2-5; v_call: TRBV27; d_call: TRBD1; cdr3_nt: TGTGCCAGCAGGGGACAGGGGATGGAGACCCAGTACTTC; cdr3_aa: CASRGQGMETQYF
clone_size: few; j_call: TRBJ1-2; v_call: TRBV5-1; d_call: TRBD1; cdr3_nt: TGCGCCAGCAGACTAGACAGGGGCCGTCCATATGGCTACACCTTC; cdr3_aa: CASRLDRGRPYGYTF
clone_size: NA; j_call: TRBJ2-7; v_call: TRBV7-9; d_call: NA; cdr3_nt: TGTGCCAGCAGCGAAACACCGTACGAGCAGTACTTC; cdr3_aa: CASSETPYEQYF
clone_size: few; j_call: TRBJ2-1; v_call: TRBV29-1; d_call: NA; cdr3_nt: TGCAGCGTTGAAGGGCAGATTCTATCGGGGAAATATGATGAGCAGTTCTTC; cdr3_aa: CSVEGQILSGKYDEQFF
clone_size: NA; j_call: TRBJ2-3; v_call: TRBV7-2; d_call: TRBD2; cdr3_nt: TGTGCCAGCAGCTTCTCTAGCGGGGGGGCTAGCACAGATACGCAGTATTTT; cdr3_aa: CASSFSSGGASTDTQYF
clone_size: NA; j_call: TRBJ1-1; v_call: TRBV10-3; d_call: NA; cdr3_nt: TGTGCCATCAGTGAGTCGAGGGAGGACTTTGAAGCTTTCTTT; cdr3_aa: CAISESREDFEAFF
clone_size: few; j_call: TRBJ2-5; v_call: TRBV5-1; d_call: TRBD2; cdr3_nt: TGCGCCAGCAGCTTCATAGCGGGGAACCAAGAGACCCAGTACTTC; cdr3_aa: CASSFIAGNQETQYF
clone_size: NA; j_call: TRBJ1-4; v_call: TRBV9; d_call: NA; cdr3_nt: TGTGCCAGCAAACCGGACCTCAGGGGTGAAAAACTGTTTTTT; cdr3_aa: CASKPDLRGEKLFF
clone_size: few; j_call: TRBJ1-3; v_call: TRBV7-3; d_call: TRBD1; cdr3_nt: TGTGCCAGCAGTCTCACAGGGGGCGCAGACACCATATATTTT; cdr3_aa: CASSLTGGADTIYF
clone_size: few; j_call: TRBJ1-1; v_call: TRBV13; d_call: NA; cdr3_nt: TGTGCCAGCAGCGAAATGAACACTGAAGCTTTCTTT; cdr3_aa: CASSEMNTEAFF
clone_size: few; j_call: TRBJ2-1; v_call: TRBV28; d_call: NA; cdr3_nt: TGTGCCAGCAGTTTCCCCCTGGAGACTGGCAATGAGCAGTTCTTC; cdr3_aa: CASSFPLETGNEQFF
clone_size: NA; j_call: TRBJ2-1; v_call: TRBV21-1; d_call: NA; cdr3_nt: TGTGCCAGCAGCAGCGAGGGCACTCAAAAAGACGATGAGCAGTTCTTC; cdr3_aa: CASSSEGTQKDDEQFF
clone_size: once; j_call: TRBJ1-4; v_call: TRBV14; d_call: NA; cdr3_nt: TGTGCCAGCAGGTATGACAGACAGAATGAAAAACTGTCTTTT; cdr3_aa: CASRYDRQNEKLSF
clone_size: NA; j_call: TRBJ2-5; v_call: TRBV7-9; d_call: TRBD1; cdr3_nt: TGTGCCAGCAGCCCCGGGACAGCGCTCCAAGAGACCCAGTACTTC; cdr3_aa: CASSPGTALQETQYF
clone_size: few; j_call: TRBJ2-1; v_call: TRBV7-2; d_call: NA; cdr3_nt: TGTGCCAGCGGAGGGTGGAATGAGCAGTTCTTC; cdr3_aa: CASGGWNEQFF
clone_size: NA; j_call: TRBJ2-7; v_call: TRBV5-1; d_call: NA; cdr3_nt: TGCGCCAGCAGCTCTTATATAACCTACGAGCAGTACTTC; cdr3_aa: CASSSYITYEQYF
clone_size: NA; j_call: TRBJ2-3; v_call: TRBV7-2; d_call: TRBD2; cdr3_nt: TGTGCCAGCAGCTTGACTAGCGGGAAAATCAGACGGGATACGCAGTATTTT; cdr3_aa: CASSLTSGKIRRDTQYF
clone_size: few; j_call: TRBJ1-3; v_call: TRBV18; d_call: NA; cdr3_nt: TGTGCCAGCTCACTACAGACAGAGACCATATATTTT; cdr3_aa: CASSLQTETIYF
clone_size: NA; j_call: TRBJ2-5; v_call: TRBV29-1; d_call: TRBD2; cdr3_nt: TGCAGCGTTGAACTAGCGGGGCGAGGGTTCCAAGAGACCCAGTACTTC; cdr3_aa: CSVELAGRGFQETQYF
clone_size: NA; j_call: TRBJ2-7; v_call: TRBV3-1; d_call: NA; cdr3_nt: TGTGCCAGCAGCCAAACCGGACAGCCAACCTACGAGCAGTACTTC; cdr3_aa: CASSQTGQPTYEQYF
clone_size: few; j_call: TRBJ1-6; v_call: TRBV7-2; d_call: NA; cdr3_nt: TGTGCCAGCAGCCTAACGCAGGTCGGTGGTTCACCCCTCCACTTT; cdr3_aa: CASSLTQVGGSPLHF